The 32 T cell receptor beta chains below come from one sample, sequenced in a study of cytomegalovirus exposure and HLA in healthy donors. The primer mix had 60 Vbeta and 13 Jbeta primers. Sequenced by immunoSEQ multiplex PCR; TCRdb stores in-frame clones only, minus some. Of about 130,000 clones in the sample, approximately 80% were seen once. Specimen: PBMCs. These receptors originate from a male donor in good health and CMV-seropositive.

This clone showed up just once. The chain recombines TRBV2 with TRBJ2-5, with D possibly matching TRBD1 (6 bases). The CDR3 is 14 residues long. The germline V and J ends were trimmed by 4 bases and 0 bases, with 9 bases remaining between them. From germline, CDR1 is SNHLY and CDR2 FYNNEI. The CDR3 is CASSAGQNQETQYF. CDR3 nucleotide sequence: TGTGCCAGCAGTGCAGGACAGAACCAAGAGACCCAGTACTTC.

The CDR3 region is CASWTGQGPGYTF. CDR3 sequence (DNA): TGTGCCAGCTGGACGGGACAGGGCCCTGGCTACACCTTC. This chain joins TRBV19 and TRBJ1-2, with 9 bases fitting TRBD1. Germline-derived CDR1 and CDR2 are LNHDA and SQIVND (reference sequence). V shed 9 bases, J shed 7 bases, and the junction held 9 bases outside the gene matches. There are 13 residues in the CDR3.

This chain links TRBV29-1 with TRBJ2-7; the match to TRBD1 covers 8 bases. V dropped 5 bases and J dropped 3; count of bases not matched to a gene: 3. The CDR3 spans 12 residues. The germline V gene has CDR1 SQVTM and CDR2 ANQGSEA. DNA of the CDR3: TGCAGCGTTTTTACAGGGGGCTACGAGCAGTACTTC. This translates into CSVFTGGYEQYF.

This sequence joins TRBV19 and TRBJ2-3; D gene uncertain. Trimming pared 3 bases from V and 6 bases from J, leaving 13 bases between. The CDR3 length is 14 residues. The germline gives CDR1 LNHDA, CDR2 SQIVND (reference sequence). Written as DNA, the CDR3 is TGTGCCAGTAGTATCGCGGATCCAGCGGATACGCAGTATTTT. It codes for CASSIADPADTQYF. Looking up the rest from reference TRBV19 and TRBJ2-3 gives the full variable domain: DGGITQSPKYLFRKEGQNVTLSCEQNLNHDAMYWYRQDPGQGLRLIYYSQIVNDFQKGDIAEGYSVSREKKESFPLTVTSAQKNPTAFYLCASSIADPADTQYFGPGTRLTVL.

The chain recombines TRBV19 with TRBJ1-2, with 7 bases identical to TRBD1. The CDR3 covers 15 residues. V was clipped by 1 base and J by 3 bases; unmatched bases: 5. In germline, CDR1 is LNHDA, CDR2 SQIVND (reference sequence). CDR3 protein: CASSIGTGEYYGYTF. CDR3 coding DNA: TGTGCCAGTAGTATAGGGACAGGCGAATACTATGGCTACACCTTC. The complete variable domain, with remaining parts taken from reference TRBV19 and TRBJ1-2, reads DGGITQSPKYLFRKEGQNVTLSCEQNLNHDAMYWYRQDPGQGLRLIYYSQIVNDFQKGDIAEGYSVSREKKESFPLTVTSAQKNPTAFYLCASSIGTGEYYGYTFGSGTRLTVV.

Concerning this clone itself: A read error may account for a junction end that differs from germline. The chain has TRBV9 and TRBJ2-1, with TRBD2 matching 10 bases. This CDR3 spans 18 amino acids. In germline, CDR1 is SGDLS, CDR2 YYNGEE. The CDR3 DNA reads TGTGCCAGCAACGTAGAAAGGGAGGGGAGCGGGAGGGACAATGAGCAGTTCTTC. As protein: CASNVEREGSGRDNEQFF.

This chain uses TRBV2 with TRBJ1-3, with D tentatively TRBD1 (5 bases). Germline V gene data show CDR1 as SNHLY and CDR2 as FYNNEI. Trimming stripped 4 bases from V and 4 bases from J, with 11 bases between. The CDR3 extends over 14 amino acids. The CDR3 reads CASSGGRVGNTIYF. CDR3 sequence (DNA): TGTGCCAGCAGTGGGGGCAGGGTCGGAAACACCATATATTTT.

The chain recombines TRBV6-1 with TRBJ1-5; TRBD1 aligns across 8 bases. Germline V CDR1 and CDR2: MNHNS, SASEGT. V shed 7 bases and J 3 bases; nucleotides not matched to a gene: 5. The CDR3 has 14 residues. DNA of the CDR3: TGTGCCAGCAACAGGGGGGGGGCCAATCAGCCCCAGCATTTT. This codes for CASNRGGANQPQHF.

The rearrangement links TRBV30 to TRBJ1-1; the D gene is possibly TRBD1 (6 bases). Per the germline V gene, CDR1 is GTSNPN and CDR2 is SVGIG (reference sequence). The V gene lost 0 bases and the J gene lost 5 bases, with 13 bases spanning the gap. There are 14 residues in the CDR3. In DNA, the CDR3 is TGTGCCTGGAGTGTGGGGGCGCCGGGGACTGAAGCTTTCTTT. It specifies CAWSVGAPGTEAFF.

V is TRBV28 and J is TRBJ2-1; TRBD1 aligns across 10 bases. With V trimmed by 7 bases and J by 4 bases, 10 bases remained unmatched. CDR1 is MDHEN and CDR2 is SYDVKM in the germline V gene. The CDR3 totals 16 residues. CDR3 bases: TGTGCCAGCATCGCAACTTTGGGACAGGGGTACAATGAGCAGTTCTTC. This encodes CASIATLGQGYNEQFF.

The chain has TRBV5-6 and TRBJ2-5, with D uncertain. The CDR3 spans 13 residues. The ends were cut back, 2 bases at V and 5 bases at J, with 10 bases in the middle. Germline CDR1 reads SGHDT; CDR2 reads YYEEEE. The CDR3 sequence is CASSFARYETQYF. The CDR3 coding sequence is TGTGCCAGCAGCTTTGCGCGGTACGAGACCCAGTACTTC.

J is TRBJ2-7 and V is TRBV18; 9 bases line up with TRBD1. The CDR3 contains 16 residues. Germline trimming cut 3 bases from V and 3 bases from J; bases unmatched to any gene: 9. Germline V gene lookup returns CDR1 KGHSH and CDR2 LQKENI. The CDR3: CASSPPGQGGLYEQYF. The CDR3 DNA is TGTGCCAGCTCACCTCCGGGACAGGGAGGGCTCTACGAGCAGTACTTC.

The chain employs TRBV11-3 and TRBJ2-3; D might be TRBD2 (6 bases). Germline assignment: CDR1 SGHNT and CDR2 YENEEA. V was clipped by 8 bases and J by 4 bases, with 13 bases between them. CDR3 length: 13 residues. The CDR3 loop reads CASGDSGADTQYF. CDR3 in DNA: TGTGCCAGCGGGGACTCTGGGGCAGATACGCAGTATTTT.

The chain has TRBV10-3 and TRBJ2-5, with D possibly TRBD1 on 6 matching bases. The ends were cut back, 4 bases at V and 4 bases at J, with 7 bases in the middle. This CDR3 spans 12 amino acids. Germline values: CDR1 ENHRY, CDR2 SYGVKD. This CDR3 is CAISGGGETQYF. The CDR3 DNA reads as TGTGCCATCAGTGGAGGGGGAGAGACCCAGTACTTC.

The rearrangement links TRBV30 to TRBJ1-1; no firm D call. The CDR3 spans 14 residues. Germline V lookup: CDR1 GTSNPN, CDR2 SVGIG (reference sequence). V lost 0 bases to trimming and J lost 1 base, with 9 bases between them. The CDR3 protein is CAWSVDAGNTEAFF. The CDR3 nucleotides read TGTGCCTGGAGTGTAGACGCAGGGAACACTGAAGCTTTCTTT. The variable domain in full, with the rest retrieved from reference TRBV30 and TRBJ1-1, is SQTIHQWPATLVQPVGSPLSLECTVEGTSNPNLYWYRQAAGRGLQLLFYSVGIGQISSEVPQNLSASRPQDRQFILSSKKLLLSDSGFYLCAWSVDAGNTEAFFGQGTRLTVV.

This chain joins TRBV5-1 and TRBJ1-3; TRBD1 is a possible D gene (6 bases). The CDR3 runs 15 residues. V was shortened by 3 bases and J by 0 bases, with 10 bases between the two germline ends. The V gene's germline CDR1 is SGHRS and CDR2 YFSETQ. This CDR3 reads CASSSTGTSGNTIYF. CDR3 DNA: TGCGCCAGCAGCTCCACAGGGACCTCTGGAAACACCATATATTTT. Full variable domain (rest looked up from reference TRBV5-1 and TRBJ1-3): KAGVTQTPRYLIKTRGQQVTLSCSPISGHRSVSWYQQTPGQGLQFLFEYFSETQRNKGNFPGRFSGRQFSNSRSEMNVSTLELGDSALYLCASSSTGTSGNTIYFGEGSWLTVV.

In regard to this clone: At the DNA level, this CDR3 is encoded by other sequences in the same sample as well. V is TRBV18 and J is TRBJ1-5, with 8 bases identical to TRBD1. Germline V gene lookup returns CDR1 KGHSH and CDR2 LQKENI. This CDR3 is 14 amino acids long. Trimming took 2 bases from V and 5 from J; bases not matched to a gene: 2. The CDR3: CASSPGQGDQPQHF. CDR3 in DNA: TGTGCCAGCTCACCAGGACAGGGAGATCAGCCCCAGCATTTT. Full variable domain (remainder filled in from reference TRBV18 and TRBJ1-5): NAGVMQNPRHLVRRRGQEARLRCSPMKGHSHVYWYRQLPEEGLKFMVYLQKENIIDESGMPKERFSAEFPKEGPSILRIQQVVRGDSAAYFCASSPGQGDQPQHFGDGTRLSIL.

This clone was counted a few times. The chain has TRBV19 and TRBJ2-1; no clear D gene. Germline values: CDR1 LNHDA, CDR2 SQIVND (reference sequence). The CDR3 is made up of 13 amino acids. V shed 1 base and J shed 4 bases, with 5 bases lying between them. CDR3 sequence reads: CASSIARYNEQFF. The CDR3 bases are TGTGCCAGTAGTATAGCTCGTTACAATGAGCAGTTCTTC.

This clone was seen a few times. This chain connects TRBV5-1 to TRBJ2-3, with 11 bases matching TRBD2. Unmatched junction bases numbered 5, after V lost 0 bases and J lost 2 bases. This CDR3 has 17 amino acids. Germline CDR1 and CDR2: SGHRS and YFSETQ. The CDR3 DNA reads TGCGCCAGCAGCTTGGGTTTAGCGGGAGGGATCACAGATACGCAGTATTTT. Amino acid sequence: CASSLGLAGGITDTQYF.

The chain recombines TRBV5-1 with TRBJ2-7; 10 bases map to TRBD1. Germline CDR1 and CDR2: SGHRS and YFSETQ. The CDR3 length is 15 residues. The V gene end was trimmed by 0 bases and the J gene end by 5 bases; junction bases not matched to a gene: 5. The CDR3 region has the DNA TGCGCCAGCAGCTTGGGGGGACAGGGGTTCGACGAGCAGTACTTC. Amino acid sequence: CASSLGGQGFDEQYF.

This clone is a singleton in its sample. J is TRBJ1-1 and V is TRBV11-2, with 10 bases fitting TRBD1. The CDR3 sequence is 15 residues long. CDR1 is SGHAT and CDR2 is FQNNGV in the germline V gene. Trimming cost V 4 bases and J 6 bases; bases outside gene matches: 8. CDR3 in amino acids: CASSSGTGVLSEAFF. The DNA for the CDR3 is TGTGCCAGCAGCTCCGGGACAGGGGTATTATCTGAAGCTTTCTTT.

A note on this clone: At one end the junction does not follow the germline gene, possibly because of a read error. This rearrangement joins TRBV27 to TRBJ2-6, with a weak D call TRBD1 (5 bases). This CDR3 comprises 15 residues. Germline V gene sequence: CDR1 MNHEY, CDR2 SMNVEV (reference sequence). The CDR3 sequence: CASSLGWAGANGLTF. The DNA of the CDR3 is TGTGCCAGCAGTTTAGGATGGGCTGGGGCCAACGGCCTGACTTTC.

The CDR3 spells CASSEDEENYGYTF. For the CDR3, the DNA is TGTGCCAGCAGTGAAGATGAGGAGAACTATGGCTACACCTTC. The chain links TRBV6-1 to TRBJ1-2; D is unresolved. This CDR3 is built from 14 residues. Trimming cost V 1 base and J 2 bases, with 8 bases left between them. Germline V lookup: CDR1 MNHNS, CDR2 SASEGT.

V usage is TRBV19 and J usage is TRBJ1-2, with 8 bases aligning to TRBD1. Germline V gene lookup returns CDR1 LNHDA and CDR2 SQIVND (reference sequence). The V gene end was trimmed by 3 bases and the J gene end by 8 bases; junction bases not matched to a gene: 5. There are 13 residues in the CDR3. CDR3 residues: CASSIRDRRGYTF. The CDR3 DNA is TGTGCCAGTAGTATCCGGGACAGGCGGGGCTACACCTTC.

The genes are TRBV9 and TRBJ1-2, with 8 bases identical to TRBD1. From germline, CDR1 is SGDLS and CDR2 YYNGEE. The CDR3 spans 14 residues. With 4 bases clipped from V and 5 bases from J, the junction kept 7 bases outside the gene matches. The CDR3 loop reads CASSPSGGAYGYTF. For the CDR3, the DNA is TGTGCCAGCAGCCCATCAGGGGGCGCTTATGGCTACACCTTC.

The V gene is TRBV20-1, the J gene TRBJ2-5; a weak D match, TRBD2 (6 bases). V shed 4 bases and J shed 9 bases, with 12 bases lying between them. CDR1 DFQATT and CDR2 SNEGSKA come from the germline V gene (reference sequence). This CDR3 is built from 11 residues. The CDR3 coding sequence is TGCAGTGCTACGAGCGGAGGGGCCCAGTACTTC. Translating it yields CSATSGGAQYF.

Regarding this clone: The same CDR3 arises from other DNA sequences in this sample as well. The gene calls are TRBV11-2 and TRBJ2-1; possibly TRBD2 for D (7 bases). The V gene lost 1 base and the J gene lost 3 bases, with 10 bases spanning the gap. CDR3 length: 15 amino acids. Germline CDR1 and CDR2: SGHAT and FQNNGV. The CDR3 coding sequence is TGTGCCAGCAGCTTAGTGGGAGGGGGCTACAATGAGCAGTTCTTC. Protein sequence: CASSLVGGGYNEQFF.

This clone showed up just a few times. The CDR3 reads CASSLESDTEAFF. The CDR3 DNA reads TGTGCCAGCAGTCTAGAAAGCGACACTGAAGCTTTCTTT. The chain combines TRBV6-4 with TRBJ1-1; the D is unclear. Germline values: CDR1 MRHNA, CDR2 SNTAGT. Trimming stripped 5 bases from V and 3 bases from J, with 10 bases between. This CDR3 has 13 residues.

This clone appeared once. V and J are TRBV5-5 and TRBJ1-2, with TRBD1 matching over 8 bases. V gave up 0 bases and J gave up 7 bases; unmatched junction bases: 5. In germline, CDR1 is SGHKS, CDR2 YYEKEE (reference sequence). The CDR3 has 14 amino acids. DNA of the CDR3: TGTGCCAGCAGCTTGGACAGGGGGGGATCTGGCTACACCTTC. It codes for CASSLDRGGSGYTF.

The chain has TRBV5-1 and TRBJ1-3, with D possibly being TRBD1 (5 bases). The CDR3 runs to 16 residues. V shed 1 base and J shed 0 bases, with 11 bases lying between them. Germline V gene lookup returns CDR1 SGHRS and CDR2 YFSETQ. In DNA, the CDR3 is TGCGCCAGCAGCTTGAGGACACGGAGCTCTGGAAACACCATATATTTT. It specifies CASSLRTRSSGNTIYF.

The chain uses TRBV5-1 and TRBJ1-6; D not certain. The germline V gene has CDR1 SGHRS and CDR2 YFSETQ. Trimming removed 4 bases from V and 9 bases from J, with 8 bases in between. The CDR3 consists of 12 residues. CDR3 bases: TGCGCCAGCAGCCCCACGGGTTCACCCCTCCACTTT. This codes for CASSPTGSPLHF.

This clone was seen only a few times. V is TRBV5-1 and J is TRBJ1-4; D remains ambiguous. V dropped 1 base and J dropped 4 bases, with 8 bases sitting between them. Germline V CDR1 and CDR2: SGHRS, YFSETQ. The CDR3 covers 14 residues. CDR3 residues: CASSLTAINEKLFF. In DNA, the CDR3 is TGCGCCAGCAGCTTGACAGCAATTAATGAAAAACTGTTTTTT.